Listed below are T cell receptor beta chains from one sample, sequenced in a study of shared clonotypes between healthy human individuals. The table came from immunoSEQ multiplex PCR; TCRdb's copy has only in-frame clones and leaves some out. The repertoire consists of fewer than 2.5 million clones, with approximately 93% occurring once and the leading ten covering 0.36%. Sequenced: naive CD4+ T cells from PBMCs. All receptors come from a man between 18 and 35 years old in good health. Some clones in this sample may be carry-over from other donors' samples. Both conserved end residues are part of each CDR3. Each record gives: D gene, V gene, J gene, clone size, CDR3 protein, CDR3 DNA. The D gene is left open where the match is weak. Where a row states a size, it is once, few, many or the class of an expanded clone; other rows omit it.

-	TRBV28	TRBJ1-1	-	CASSNLGTNTEAFF	TGTGCCAGCAGCAACCTAGGGACGAACACTGAAGCTTTCTTT
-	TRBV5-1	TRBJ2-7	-	CASSVTGISYEQYF	TGCGCCAGCAGCGTAACAGGGATCTCCTACGAGCAGTACTTC
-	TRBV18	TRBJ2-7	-	CASSPVLRGLGPYEQYF	TGTGCCAGCTCACCTGTTCTGCGGGGGCTAGGGCCCTACGAGCAGTACTTC
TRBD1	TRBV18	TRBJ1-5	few	CASSPRQGRNQPQHF	TGTGCCAGCTCACCACGACAGGGACGCAATCAGCCCCAGCATTTT
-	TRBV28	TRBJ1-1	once	CASSSTQEGAFF	TGTGCCAGCAGTTCCACACAGGAGGGAGCTTTCTTT
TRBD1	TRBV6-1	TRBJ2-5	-	CASSRDREETQYF	TGTGCCAGCAGCAGGGACAGGGAAGAGACCCAGTACTTC
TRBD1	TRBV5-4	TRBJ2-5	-	CASSSRLTGKETQYF	TGTGCCAGCAGCTCACGACTGACAGGGAAAGAGACCCAGTACTTC
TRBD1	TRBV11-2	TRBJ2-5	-	CASRSPGTGIKETQYF	TGTGCCAGCAGATCTCCCGGGACAGGGATTAAAGAGACCCAGTACTTC
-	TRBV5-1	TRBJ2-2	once	CASSYGSGTGELFF	TGCGCCAGCAGCTATGGGTCCGGGACCGGGGAGCTGTTTTTT
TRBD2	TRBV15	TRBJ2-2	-	CATSRILAGVTGELFF	TGTGCCACCAGCAGAATTCTAGCGGGAGTCACCGGGGAGCTGTTTTTT
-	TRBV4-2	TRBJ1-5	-	CASSASGGYQPQHF	TGTGCCAGCAGCGCAAGTGGGGGGTATCAGCCCCAGCATTTT
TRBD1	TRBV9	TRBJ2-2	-	CASRWGTGANTGELFF	TGTGCCAGCAGGTGGGGGACAGGGGCGAACACCGGGGAGCTGTTTTTT
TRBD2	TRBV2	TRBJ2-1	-	CASSVGLAGGNEQFF	TGTGCCAGCAGTGTCGGACTAGCGGGAGGAAATGAGCAGTTCTTC
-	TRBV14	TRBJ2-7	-	CASSPTGPYEQYF	TGTGCCAGCAGTCCAACCGGGCCCTACGAGCAGTACTTC
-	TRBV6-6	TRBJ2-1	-	CASSYSNLYVEFF	TGTGCCAGCAGTTACTCGAATCTATATGTAGAGTTCTTC
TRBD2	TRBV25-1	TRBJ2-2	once	CASSEGLAGGVTGELFF	TGTGCCAGCAGTGAAGGACTAGCGGGAGGGGTCACCGGGGAGCTGTTTTTT
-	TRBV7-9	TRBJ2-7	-	CASSLGRDHEQYF	TGTGCCAGCAGCTTAGGGCGGGACCACGAGCAGTACTTC
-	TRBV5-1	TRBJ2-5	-	CASSLSLVAQETQYF	TGCGCCAGCAGCTTATCCTTGGTAGCCCAAGAGACCCAGTACTTC
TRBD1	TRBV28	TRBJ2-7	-	CASISLPGQGTEQYF	TGTGCCAGCATATCCCTCCCGGGACAGGGTACCGAGCAGTACTTC
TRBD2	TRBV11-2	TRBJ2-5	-	CASSRGLAGAGLGETQYF	TGTGCCAGCAGCCGGGGACTAGCGGGAGCGGGGTTGGGAGAGACCCAGTACTTC
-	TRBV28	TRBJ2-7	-	CASSLLGTGAYEQYF	TGTGCCAGCAGTTTACTCGGGACGGGTGCCTACGAGCAGTACTTC
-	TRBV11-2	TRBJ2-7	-	CASSSETKAYEQYF	TGTGCCAGCAGCTCGGAGACAAAAGCCTACGAGCAGTACTTC
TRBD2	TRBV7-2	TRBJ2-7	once	CASSLLAGFEQYF	TGTGCCAGCAGCCTACTAGCGGGATTCGAGCAGTACTTC
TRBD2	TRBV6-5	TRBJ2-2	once	CASSSTTSRTGELFF	TGTGCCAGCAGTTCTACGACTAGCCGTACCGGGGAGCTGTTTTTT
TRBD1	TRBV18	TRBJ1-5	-	CASSPRGQSNQPQHF	TGTGCCAGCTCACCACGGGGACAGTCAAATCAGCCCCAGCATTTT
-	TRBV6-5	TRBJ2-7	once	CASSYSKGRPYEQYF	TGTGCCAGCAGTTACTCTAAGGGCAGACCCTACGAGCAGTACTTC
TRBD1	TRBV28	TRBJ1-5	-	CASSPGRQGFQPQHF	TGTGCCAGCAGTCCCGGACGACAGGGTTTTCAGCCCCAGCATTTT
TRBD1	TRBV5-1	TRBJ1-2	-	CASSGQGRGYGYTF	TGCGCCAGCAGCGGACAGGGAAGAGGTTATGGCTACACCTTC
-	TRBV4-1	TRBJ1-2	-	CASSPDWTANYGYTF	TGCGCCAGCAGCCCAGACTGGACAGCCAACTATGGCTACACCTTC
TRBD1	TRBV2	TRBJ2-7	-	CASRGDSYEQYF	TGTGCCAGCAGAGGGGACAGCTACGAGCAGTACTTC
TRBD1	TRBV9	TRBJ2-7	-	CASSVLGTGAYEQYF	TGTGCCAGCAGCGTACTGGGGACAGGGGCCTACGAGCAGTACTTC
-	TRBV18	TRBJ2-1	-	CASSPSEIRGIEQFF	TGTGCCAGCTCACCATCGGAAATTCGTGGGATTGAGCAGTTCTTC
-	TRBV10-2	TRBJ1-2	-	CASSYPSGDGYTF	TGCGCCAGCAGTTACCCATCAGGGGATGGCTACACCTTC
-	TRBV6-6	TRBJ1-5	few	CASTYRADNQPQHF	TGTGCCAGCACCTACAGGGCAGACAATCAGCCCCAGCATTTT
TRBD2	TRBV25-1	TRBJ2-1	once	CASGLAGTRGEQFF	TGTGCCAGCGGATTAGCGGGAACCCGAGGTGAGCAGTTCTTC
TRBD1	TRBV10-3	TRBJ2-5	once	CAISGDNRDRPQYF	TGTGCCATCAGCGGGGATAACCGGGACAGGCCCCAGTACTTC
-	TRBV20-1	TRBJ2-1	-	CSASSNNEQFF	TGCAGTGCTAGTTCTAACAATGAGCAGTTCTTC
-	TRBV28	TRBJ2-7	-	CASSGGGYEQYF	TGTGCCAGCAGCGGGGGTGGCTACGAGCAGTACTTC
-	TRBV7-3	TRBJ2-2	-	CASSRTSGTGELFF	TGTGCCAGCAGCCGGACGTCCGGCACCGGGGAGCTGTTTTTT
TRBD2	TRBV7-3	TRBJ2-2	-	CASSALAGGPPTGELFF	TGTGCCAGCAGCGCACTAGCGGGAGGGCCTCCCACCGGGGAGCTGTTTTTT
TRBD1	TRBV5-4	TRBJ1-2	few	CASSPGTEVYNYGYTF	TGTGCCAGCAGCCCCGGGACAGAAGTATACAACTATGGCTACACCTTC
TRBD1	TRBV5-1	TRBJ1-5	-	CASSQGQGLNQPQHF	TGCGCCAGCAGCCAGGGACAGGGACTCAATCAGCCCCAGCATTTT
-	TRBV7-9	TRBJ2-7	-	CASSLVWQPTYEQYF	TGTGCCAGCAGCTTAGTATGGCAGCCTACCTACGAGCAGTACTTC
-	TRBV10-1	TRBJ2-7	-	CASRRSFQSGEQYF	TGCGCCAGCAGAAGAAGTTTCCAATCGGGGGAGCAGTACTTC